These 23 T cell receptor beta chains originate from one sample sequenced in a study of shared clonotypes between healthy human individuals. Here immunoSEQ multiplex PCR was the method, and the copy in TCRdb shows in-frame clones only, minus some. The sample consists of about 450,000 clones, more than 75% of them appearing once. Sequenced material: PBMCs. The source is a woman in her 40s in good health. Some clones in this sample may be carry-over from other donors' samples.

The chain is built from TRBV11-2 and TRBJ1-1; D is unclear. CDR3 length: 14 residues. Trimming took off 6 bases at V and 0 bases at J, with 11 bases between the two ends. CDR1 and CDR2 from the germline V gene are SGHAT and FQNNGV. CDR3 in amino acids: CASSLGQLNTEAFF. The CDR3 coding sequence is TGTGCCAGCAGTTTGGGTCAGCTGAACACTGAAGCTTTCTTT.

This clone was detected a few times. The rearrangement uses TRBV2 and TRBJ1-5; D unresolved. V was cut by 7 bases and J by 0 bases, with 10 bases left in between. CDR3 length: 14 residues. The germline V gene encodes CDR1 SNHLY and CDR2 FYNNEI. In DNA, the CDR3 is TGTGCCAGCAAGTTTATGTATAGCAATCAGCCCCAGCATTTT. Its protein is CASKFMYSNQPQHF.

The chain combines TRBV4-2 with TRBJ1-2; D possibly corresponds to TRBD1 (6 bases). Germline CDR1 reads LGHNA; CDR2 reads YNFKEQ. The V end lost 0 bases, the J end lost 4 bases, and 12 bases lay between the germline ends. The CDR3 contains 15 residues. CDR3 sequence: CASSQDQQGFYGYTF. CDR3 nucleotides: TGTGCCAGCAGCCAAGATCAACAGGGCTTCTATGGCTACACCTTC.

CDR3 DNA sequence: TGCGCCAGCAGTGAGTCGGGACTAGCGGTTAGCACAGATACGCAGTATTTT. This gives the protein CASSESGLAVSTDTQYF. This rearrangement joins TRBV10-1 to TRBJ2-3, with 11 nucleotides matching TRBD2. The germline V gene has CDR1 WNHNN and CDR2 SYGVQD (reference sequence). J was trimmed by 0 bases and V by 0 bases; bases with no gene match: 2. The CDR3 runs to 17 residues.

With regard to this clone: A read error may explain this, as a much larger clone is one base away. The same CDR3 arises from other DNA sequences in this sample as well. This rearrangement joins TRBV6-6 to TRBJ1-2; D is possibly TRBD1 (5 bases). Trimming stripped 2 bases from V and 2 bases from J, with 6 bases between. The CDR3 has 13 residues. The V gene's germline CDR1 is MNHNY and CDR2 SVGAGI (reference sequence). The CDR3 sequence is CASSYGGNYGYTF. CDR3 coding DNA: TGTGCCAGCAGTTACGGGGGGAACTATGGCTACACCTTC.

The V gene is TRBV7-8, the J gene TRBJ2-7, with 13 bases aligning to TRBD2. This CDR3 contains 17 residues. Per germline, CDR1 SGHVS and CDR2 FQNEAQ. J was trimmed by 4 bases and V by 1 base; bases with no gene match: 7. CDR3 nucleotide sequence: TGTGCCAGCAGCTTAGTAGGGACTAGCGGGACCAGTTACGAGCAGTACTTC. Amino acid sequence: CASSLVGTSGTSYEQYF.

The rearrangement joins TRBV18 to TRBJ1-3; D is possibly TRBD1 (6 bases). V was trimmed by 3 bases and J by 4 bases, leaving 13 bases between them. There are 15 residues in the CDR3. CDR1 is KGHSH and CDR2 is LQKENI in the germline V gene. CDR3 nucleotides: TGTGCCAGCTCACCCAGGGGCGTAAGAGGAAACACCATATATTTT. Its protein product is CASSPRGVRGNTIYF.

This chain uses TRBV5-4 with TRBJ2-5; TRBD2 matches at 10 bases. With 5 bases clipped from V and 0 bases from J, the junction kept 1 base outside the gene matches. Germline lookup yields CDR1 SGHNT and CDR2 YYREEE (reference sequence). This CDR3 has 14 amino acids. In nucleotides, the CDR3 is TGTGCCAGCAGGGGGACTAGCGACCAAGAGACCCAGTACTTC. It yields the protein CASRGTSDQETQYF.

The table lists this clone with a few counts. The rearrangement joins TRBV4-2 to TRBJ1-2; possibly TRBD1 for D (6 bases). This CDR3 has 15 residues. CDR1 and CDR2 from the germline V gene are LGHNA and YNFKEQ. Deletions cut 0 bases from V and 2 bases from J, with 10 bases between. DNA of the CDR3: TGTGCCAGCAGCCAAGATACAGGGAACAACTATGGCTACACCTTC. This codes for CASSQDTGNNYGYTF.

This clone appeared a single time. The chain combines TRBV19 with TRBJ1-5; the D gene is possibly TRBD1 (5 bases). V dropped 5 bases and J dropped 3 bases, with 20 bases sitting between them. The CDR3 extends over 17 amino acids. CDR1 and CDR2 (germline): LNHDA, SQIVND (reference sequence). CDR3 region: CASSPSPKGLTNQPQHF. The CDR3 bases are TGTGCCAGTAGTCCCTCCCCAAAGGGACTTACCAATCAGCCCCAGCATTTT.

The chain joins TRBV30 to TRBJ1-4; a possible D gene is TRBD1 (6 bases). Germline V gene lookup returns CDR1 GTSNPN and CDR2 SVGIG (reference sequence). The CDR3 covers 15 residues. Deletions cut 4 bases from V and 7 bases from J, with 19 bases between. In DNA form, the CDR3 reads TGTGCCTGGATGAAAAAACAGGGCTTCAGTGAAAAACTGTTTTTT. This gives the protein CAWMKKQGFSEKLFF.

This chain connects TRBV6-5 to TRBJ2-1, with 9 bases identical to TRBD1. Per the germline V gene, CDR1 is MNHEY and CDR2 is SVGAGI. This CDR3 spans 11 amino acids. V lost 2 bases, J lost 15 bases, and 2 bases stayed unmatched. The CDR3: CASSYGTGLFF. The CDR3 nucleotides are TGTGCCAGCAGTTACGGGACAGGGTTGTTCTTC.

In this sample, this clone turned up a few times. Lacking the conserved final phenylalanine or tryptophan, this CDR3 likely reflects a read error. V gene TRBV19 combines with J gene TRBJ1-5; D gene ambiguous. This CDR3 spans 12 amino acids. The germline gives CDR1 LNHDA, CDR2 SQIVND (reference sequence). V was trimmed by 6 bases and J by 3 bases, leaving 6 bases between them. CDR3 amino acids: CASSLYNQPQHS. The DNA for the CDR3 is TGTGCCAGTAGCCTATACAATCAGCCCCAGCATTCT.

This chain links TRBV28 with TRBJ2-3, with D perhaps matching TRBD2 (6 bases). CDR1 and CDR2 from the germline V gene are MDHEN and SYDVKM. V was cut by 5 bases and J by 2 bases, with 14 bases left in between. The CDR3 consists of 15 residues. The CDR3 protein is CASSRAGVTTDTQYF. CDR3 bases: TGTGCCAGCAGTAGAGCGGGCGTCACCACAGATACGCAGTATTTT.

The V and J genes are TRBV7-9 and TRBJ2-4, with TRBD1 matching 7 bases. The CDR3 runs 15 residues. V trimming: 5 bases; J trimming: 1 base; junction bases outside the gene matches: 5. Germline V gives CDR1 SEHNR, CDR2 FQNEAQ (reference sequence). The CDR3 coding sequence is TGTGCCAGCAGCACCAGGGGGTTGGCCAAAAACATTCAGTACTTC. As protein: CASSTRGLAKNIQYF.

This chain joins TRBV18 and TRBJ1-2, with 7 nucleotides matching TRBD1. This CDR3 is built from 15 residues. After removal of 3 bases from V and 8 bases from J, the junction contained 12 bases not matched to a gene. Looked up from germline, CDR1 is KGHSH and CDR2 is LQKENI. Here the CDR3 DNA reads TGTGCCAGCTCACCGAGTGAGGGGGCTGGGTACGGCTACACCTTC. It yields the protein CASSPSEGAGYGYTF.

This chain joins TRBV18 and TRBJ1-3; 12 bases are a match to TRBD1. This CDR3 is 19 amino acids long. The germline V gene encodes CDR1 KGHSH and CDR2 LQKENI. V lost 1 base and J lost 4; bases outside the gene matches: 11. CDR3 protein: CASSPRTGTGGASGNTIYF. In nucleotides, the CDR3 is TGTGCCAGCTCACCACGTACAGGGACAGGGGGCGCGAGCGGAAACACCATATATTTT.

This clone was counted at least ten times. The V gene is TRBV28, the J gene TRBJ2-1, with 13 bases fitting TRBD2. Germline V gives CDR1 MDHEN, CDR2 SYDVKM. The CDR3 runs to 18 residues. Trimming cost V 5 bases and J 6 bases; bases outside gene matches: 13. This chain's CDR3 is CASSMLPWTSGSRNEQFF. CDR3 DNA sequence: TGTGCCAGCAGTATGCTTCCCTGGACTAGCGGGAGTCGCAATGAGCAGTTCTTC.

This chain joins TRBV12-5 and TRBJ2-3; D is undetermined. This CDR3 has 9 amino acids. Germline V lookup: CDR1 LGHNT, CDR2 FRNRAP. V dropped 10 bases and J dropped 11 bases, with 10 bases sitting between them. CDR3 sequence: CAIQSEQYF. The CDR3, as DNA: TGTGCTATTCAGTCAGAGCAGTATTTT.

The rearrangement links TRBV4-1 to TRBJ2-7; D is perhaps TRBD2 (6 bases). This CDR3 comprises 16 residues. V lost 0 bases to trimming and J lost 0 bases, with 12 bases between them. Germline V gene sequence: CDR1 MGHRA, CDR2 YSYEKL. The CDR3 here is CASSQDEWGGSYEQYF. The CDR3 bases are TGCGCCAGCAGCCAAGACGAGTGGGGAGGCTCCTACGAGCAGTACTTC.

V gene TRBV28 combines with J gene TRBJ1-5; possibly TRBD1 for D (5 bases). This CDR3 comprises 14 residues. The ends were cut back, 6 bases at V and 3 bases at J, with 12 bases in the middle. Germline CDR1 reads MDHEN; CDR2 reads SYDVKM. CDR3 bases: TGTGCCAGCAGCTCGGGGGGATCCAATCAGCCCCAGCATTTT. Amino acid sequence: CASSSGGSNQPQHF.

Notes on this clone: This sequence is one base from a far larger clone and is likely a read error. V is TRBV6-1 and J is TRBJ2-3, with a possible D match to TRBD1 (6 bases). The CDR3 extends over 15 amino acids. From germline, CDR1 is MNHNS and CDR2 SASEGT. In DNA, the CDR3 is TGTGCCAGCGGTGAAGGGGGAGTGGGGGCAGATACGCAGTATTTT. Residues: CASGEGGVGADTQYF.

Written as DNA, the CDR3 is TGTGCCAGTCTAGCCAATACCAACACCGGGGAGCTGTTTTTT. It specifies CASLANTNTGELFF. The chain uses TRBV19 and TRBJ2-2; D possibly corresponds to TRBD2 (5 bases). V lost 8 bases, J lost 2 bases, and 12 bases lay in between. Germline values: CDR1 LNHDA, CDR2 SQIVND (reference sequence). CDR3 length equals 14 residues.